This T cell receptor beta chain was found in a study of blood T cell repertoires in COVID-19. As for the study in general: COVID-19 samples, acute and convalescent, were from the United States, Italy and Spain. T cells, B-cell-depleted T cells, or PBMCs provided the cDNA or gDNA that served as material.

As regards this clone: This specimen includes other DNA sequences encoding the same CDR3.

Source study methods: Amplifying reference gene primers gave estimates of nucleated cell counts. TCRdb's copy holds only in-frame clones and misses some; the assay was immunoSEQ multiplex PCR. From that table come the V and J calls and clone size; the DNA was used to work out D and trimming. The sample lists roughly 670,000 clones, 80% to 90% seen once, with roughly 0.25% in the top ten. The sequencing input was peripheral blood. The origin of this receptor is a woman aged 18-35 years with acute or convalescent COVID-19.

For the CDR3, the DNA is TGTGCCAGCAGCGTCGACGGGTCCTACAATGAGCAGTTCTTC. Translating it yields CASSVDGSYNEQFF. The chain couples TRBV9 to TRBJ2-1; no firm D call. Germline CDR1 reads SGDLS; CDR2 reads YYNGEE. This CDR3 has 14 residues. Trimming took 2 bases from V and 1 from J, leaving 7 bases between them.